This section outlines one T cell receptor (beta chain) sequence together with its context. What it recognizes is unknown. CDR3 length: 13 amino acids. Germline V CDR1 and CDR2: SGHRS, YFSETQ. V was clipped by 4 bases and J by 2 bases, with 10 bases between them. The data belong to a study of response to subunit inactivated influenza vaccine. Study results and caveats: Authors suggested seasonal influenza vaccinations each recruit few new T cells.

TCRdb fed the RT-PCR reads into MiXCR, producing one record per CDR3 protein. Of some 480,000 distinct CDR3 sequences detected, roughly 9.7% appear once; the ten largest clones hold about an eighth. The chain combines TRBV5-1 with TRBJ2-7; tentative D call: TRBD1 (5 bases). Sequencing used PBMCs from blood, obtained 40 to 50 days after vaccination. The TCR originated in a man over 45 who received an inactivated influenza vaccine. CDR3 protein: CASSRSTAYEQYF. The CDR3 DNA reads TGCGCCAGCAGCAGATCGACAGCCTACGAGCAGTACTTC.